The TCR beta chain under discussion was sequenced for a study of immune evolution from preneoplasia to lung adenocarcinoma. General study results and limits: Later-stage lesions appeared to have more T cells, more diversity, less clonality. From normal lung to invasive adenocarcinoma, top clone frequencies appeared to decrease.

Patients had resection in Japan or China between 2014 and 2017. Premalignant or tumor cells were enriched by macro-dissection after pathologic assessment. TCRdb keeps only in-frame clones here, not all; method: immunoSEQ multiplex PCR. The repertoire has some 9,000 clones, 81% of them found once; the top ten carry approximately 3%. With regard to this clone: Antigen unknown.

Germline loops: CDR1 SGHNT, CDR2 YYREEE (reference sequence). CDR3 length: 14 amino acids. V lost 4 bases, J lost 8 bases, and 8 bases stayed unmatched. This chain joins TRBV5-4 and TRBJ1-3; 8 nucleotides line up with TRBD1. The sequenced sample was FFPE lung adenocarcinoma in situ tissue. The TCR was taken from a person aged 70 to 79 with lung adenocarcinoma. CDR3 coding DNA: TGTGCCAGCAGCCGCACAGGGGGTAAGGACACCATATATTTT. As protein: CASSRTGGKDTIYF. Looking up the rest from reference TRBV5-4 and TRBJ1-3 gives the full variable domain: ETGVTQSPTHLIKTRGQQVTLRCSSQSGHNTVSWYQQALGQGPQFIFQYYREEENGRGNFPPRFSGLQFPNYSSELNVNALELDDSALYLCASSRTGGKDTIYFGEGSWLTVV.